The sequence of this T cell receptor beta chain was determined in a study of CD8 T cells in ankylosing spondylitis. Whole-study findings and limits: A motif in TCR beta, a set of 8 or 9 highly homologous variants, appeared characteristic of ankylosing spondylitis blood.

This clonotype was seen a handful of times. Its antigen is unknown. MiXCR, run by TCRdb on the 5' RACE reads, gives a single entry per CDR3 protein. The sample holds more than 150,000 distinct CDR3 sequences; 9.5% to 13% are singletons and the top ten take roughly 29%. The receptor's source is a male donor with ankylosing spondylitis or in good health (not recorded which). Source material: blood, either unsorted or a sorted T cell fraction (not recorded which).

The CDR3 spells CASTRDRGNEKLFF. CDR3 nucleotide sequence: TGTGCCAGCACACGGGACAGGGGAAACGAAAAACTGTTTTTT. The rearrangement uses TRBV6-1 and TRBJ1-4; 10 positions agree with TRBD1. Germline lookup yields CDR1 MNHNS and CDR2 SASEGT. With 7 bases clipped from V and 8 bases from J, the junction kept 7 bases outside the gene matches. This CDR3 has 14 residues.